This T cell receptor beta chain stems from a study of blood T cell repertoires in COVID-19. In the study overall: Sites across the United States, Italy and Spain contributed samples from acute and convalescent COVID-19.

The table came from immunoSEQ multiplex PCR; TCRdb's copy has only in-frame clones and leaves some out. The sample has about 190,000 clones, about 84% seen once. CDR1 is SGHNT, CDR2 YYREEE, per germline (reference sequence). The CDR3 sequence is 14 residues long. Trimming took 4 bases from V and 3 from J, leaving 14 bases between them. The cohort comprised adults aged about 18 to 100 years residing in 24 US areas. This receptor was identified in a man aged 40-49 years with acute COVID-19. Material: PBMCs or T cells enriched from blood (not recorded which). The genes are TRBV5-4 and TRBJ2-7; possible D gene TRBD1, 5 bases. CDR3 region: CASSPSTASYEQYF. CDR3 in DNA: TGTGCCAGCAGCCCGTCGACAGCCAGCTACGAGCAGTACTTC.